The 29 T cell receptor beta chains listed next were all sequenced from one sample in a study of blood T cell repertoires in COVID-19 (dated by TCRdb to 2018 to 2020). Library generation was performed with the immunoSEQ multiplex PCR assay. TCRdb's version of the immuneACCESS table is confined to in-frame rearrangements and falls short of the full clone set. An unresolved V gene accounts for under half of the shortfall where checked; the remainder is of unknown origin. The sample includes 150,000 to 200,000 clones, with around 89% observed a single time. The ten largest clones represent around 5.8% of the sample. The sequencing sample was made of peripheral blood. The receptors stem from a man aged 35-49 years with active or convalescent COVID-19.

The chain couples TRBV27 to TRBJ2-5; D gene ambiguous. This CDR3 spans 15 amino acids. Germline CDR1 and CDR2: MNHEY and SMNVEV (reference sequence). Trimming removed 3 bases from V and 4 bases from J, with 15 bases in between. CDR3 sequence (DNA): TGTGCCAGCAGTTTCGGTAGAAGAGGTGGAGAGACCCAGTACTTC. Amino acid sequence: CASSFGRRGGETQYF.

A note on this clone: The junction departs from the called germline gene at one end, perhaps through a read error. This chain joins TRBV6-5 and TRBJ2-1; 8 bases agree with TRBD2. The CDR3 covers 11 residues. The germline V gene encodes CDR1 MNHEY and CDR2 SVGAGI. The CDR3 nucleotides are TGTGCCAGCAGCGAGCGGGAGTTGGAAATCTTC. It specifies CASSERELEIF.

By sample share, this clone is medium-sized (0.01 to 0.1%). The chain links TRBV4-2 to TRBJ2-7, with D tentatively TRBD2 (5 bases). This CDR3 comprises 13 residues. Germline assignment: CDR1 LGHNA and CDR2 YNFKEQ. Trimming stripped 1 base from V and 6 bases from J, with 10 bases between. CDR3 sequence: CASSQVSEGEQYF. For the CDR3, the DNA is TGTGCCAGCAGCCAAGTTTCAGAGGGCGAGCAGTACTTC.

The rearrangement links TRBV6-1 to TRBJ2-7; tentatively, D is TRBD1 (6 bases). This CDR3 is 16 amino acids long. The germline V gene encodes CDR1 MNHNS and CDR2 SASEGT. Trimming left V 1 base short and J 2 bases short, with 15 bases between. CDR3 in DNA: TGTGCCAGCAGTGAAGTGGGTCGGGACAAGGCCTACGAGCAGTACTTC. Its protein is CASSEVGRDKAYEQYF.

The chain carries TRBV12-3 or TRBV12-4 and TRBJ2-5; D is uncertain. Trimming took off 3 bases at V and 4 bases at J, with 3 bases between the two ends. This CDR3 is built from 11 residues. CDR3 region: CASSFGETQYF. The CDR3 region has the DNA TGTGCCAGCAGTTTCGGAGAGACCCAGTACTTC.

This clone came up once. The chain combines TRBV7-2 with TRBJ1-2, with 7 positions matching TRBD1. This CDR3 has 12 residues. Germline V gene sequence: CDR1 SGHTA, CDR2 FQGNSA. V dropped 6 bases and J dropped 5; count of bases not matched to a gene: 3. The CDR3 region is CASSETGYGYTF. The CDR3 DNA reads TGTGCCAGCAGTGAGACAGGGTATGGCTACACCTTC. The variable domain in full, completed from reference TRBV7-2 and TRBJ1-2, reads GAGVSQSPSNKVTEKGKDVELRCDPISGHTALYWYRQSLGQGLEFLIYFQGNSAPDKSGLPSDRFSAERTGGSVSTLTIQRTQQEDSAVYLCASSETGYGYTFGSGTRLTVV.

This clone was detected once. V gene TRBV19 combines with J gene TRBJ2-1; the D gene is possibly TRBD1 (6 bases). The CDR3 contains 14 residues. CDR1 and CDR2 from the germline V gene are LNHDA and SQIVND (reference sequence). V was shortened by 3 bases and J by 7 bases, with 13 bases between the two germline ends. The CDR3 DNA reads as TGTGCCAGTAGTATCTCCGGGACATCGAATGAGCAGTTCTTC. As protein: CASSISGTSNEQFF.

This chain connects TRBV5-4 to TRBJ1-4; D is possibly TRBD1 (6 bases). CDR3 length equals 15 residues. V was cut by 1 base and J by 7 bases, with 14 bases left in between. Germline assignment: CDR1 SGHNT and CDR2 YYREEE (reference sequence). The CDR3 DNA is TGTGCCAGCAGCTTGTCATCAGGGGCGGGTGAAAAACTGTTTTTT. Translated: CASSLSSGAGEKLFF.

The chain carries TRBV9 and TRBJ2-2; 10 nucleotides agree with TRBD2. This CDR3 is 17 amino acids long. CDR1 and CDR2 from the germline V gene are SGDLS and YYNGEE. The J segment lost 7 bases and the V segment lost 0 bases, leaving 9 bases of the junction unmatched. The CDR3 nucleotides are TGTGCCAGCAGCGTAGGGTCTAGCGGGAGCTGGGGCGGGGAGCTGTTTTTT. This translates into CASSVGSSGSWGGELFF.

The chain employs TRBV29-1 and TRBJ1-2, with TRBD1 matching over 10 bases. V shed 6 bases, J shed 1 base, and the junction held 2 bases outside the gene matches. This CDR3 is built from 13 residues. Germline V CDR1 and CDR2: SQVTM, ANQGSEA. The CDR3: CSVGTGVNYGYTF. In DNA form, the CDR3 reads TGCAGCGTAGGGACAGGGGTTAACTATGGCTACACCTTC.

This rearrangement joins TRBV7-2 to TRBJ2-3, with TRBD2 matching over 11 bases. CDR3 size: 16 residues. Germline V lookup: CDR1 SGHTA, CDR2 FQGNSA. J lost 3 bases, V lost 8 bases, and 10 bases had no gene match. The CDR3 is CASSSASSGGTDTQYF. The DNA for the CDR3 is TGTGCCAGCTCGAGCGCCTCTAGCGGGGGGACAGATACGCAGTATTTT.

V is TRBV2 and J is TRBJ1-1; D is perhaps TRBD1 (5 bases). The CDR3 has 14 amino acids. CDR1 and CDR2 (germline): SNHLY, FYNNEI. The V end lost 4 bases, the J end lost 1 base, and 10 bases lay between the germline ends. The CDR3 region is CASSGNRPNTEAFF. The CDR3 nucleotides are TGTGCCAGCAGTGGGAACAGGCCGAACACTGAAGCTTTCTTT.

The rearrangement links TRBV7-9 to TRBJ2-5; the match to TRBD1 covers 7 bases. The CDR3 covers 14 residues. Germline-derived CDR1 and CDR2 are SEHNR and FQNEAQ (reference sequence). J lost 1 base, V lost 5 bases, and 4 bases had no gene match. The CDR3 bases are TGTGCCAGCAGCGGGTGGGACAGCCAAGAGACCCAGTACTTC. Amino acid sequence: CASSGWDSQETQYF.

The chain joins TRBV30 to TRBJ1-5, with 10 bases matching TRBD1. CDR1 GTSNPN and CDR2 SVGIG come from the germline V gene (reference sequence). Germline trimming cut 3 bases from V and 6 bases from J; bases unmatched to any gene: 8. This CDR3 is built from 15 residues. In nucleotides, the CDR3 is TGTGCCTGGAGCCTCTACGGGACAGGGGTTCAGCCCCAGCATTTT. Translated: CAWSLYGTGVQPQHF.

The rearrangement joins TRBV9 to TRBJ2-1, with D hard to call. In germline, CDR1 is SGDLS, CDR2 YYNGEE. The CDR3 is 18 residues long. V was clipped by 2 bases and J by 0 bases, with 18 bases between them. Here the CDR3 reads CASSVTVLGHSSYNEQFF. CDR3 coding DNA: TGTGCCAGCAGCGTCACGGTTTTGGGCCATAGCTCCTACAATGAGCAGTTCTTC.

This sequence joins TRBV20-1 and TRBJ2-7; 9 positions match TRBD2. The CDR3 is 14 residues long. V was clipped by 3 bases and J by 2 bases; unmatched bases: 5. Germline CDR1 is DFQATT and CDR2 is SNEGSKA (reference sequence). Here the CDR3 DNA reads TGCAGTGCTAGTAGCGGGAGTGTCACCTACGAGCAGTACTTC. Its protein product is CSASSGSVTYEQYF.

This chain links TRBV5-5 with TRBJ2-3; unclear D gene. CDR3 length equals 15 residues. The germline V gene encodes CDR1 SGHKS and CDR2 YYEKEE (reference sequence). V dropped 1 base and J dropped 0 bases, with 9 bases sitting between them. The CDR3 DNA reads as TGTGCCAGCAGCTTGTCATTACACAGCACAGATACGCAGTATTTT. This sequence encodes CASSLSLHSTDTQYF.

This sequence joins TRBV28 and TRBJ2-7; 7 nucleotides agree with TRBD1. The CDR3 is made up of 15 amino acids. Losses at the gene ends were 6 bases for V and 4 bases for J; bases not matched to a gene: 12. Germline CDR1 is MDHEN and CDR2 is SYDVKM. This CDR3 reads CASSRTTGTVYEQYF. In DNA, the CDR3 is TGTGCCAGCAGCAGAACCACAGGGACAGTATACGAGCAGTACTTC.

The V call is TRBV19, the J call TRBJ2-5; a weak D match, TRBD1 (5 bases). CDR1 is LNHDA, CDR2 SQIVND, per germline (reference sequence). The CDR3 extends over 14 amino acids. V lost 1 base, J lost 5 bases, and 11 bases lay in between. The CDR3 DNA reads as TGTGCCAGTAGTATAGGGCAGGGCATGGAGACCCAGTACTTC. This sequence encodes CASSIGQGMETQYF.

The genes are TRBV19 and TRBJ2-7, with a possible D match to TRBD1 (6 bases). The V and J ends lost 1 base and 5 bases respectively, with 9 bases between them. CDR1 and CDR2 (germline): LNHDA, SQIVND (reference sequence). The CDR3 is 13 amino acids. CDR3 residues: CASSIARGHEQYF. CDR3 DNA sequence: TGTGCCAGTAGTATAGCCAGGGGCCACGAGCAGTACTTC.

The V and J genes are TRBV7-2 and TRBJ1-2; 8 nucleotides line up with TRBD1. Unmatched junction bases numbered 3, after V lost 2 bases and J lost 4 bases. The length of the CDR3 is 14 residues. Per germline, CDR1 SGHTA and CDR2 FQGNSA. CDR3 residues: CASSLRDRTYGYTF. The CDR3 DNA sequence: TGTGCCAGCAGCTTACGGGACAGGACCTATGGCTACACCTTC.

This rearrangement joins TRBV5-5 to TRBJ1-1, with D perhaps matching TRBD1 (6 bases). This CDR3 has 15 residues. Germline V gene lookup returns CDR1 SGHKS and CDR2 YYEKEE (reference sequence). V was pared by 4 bases and J by 6 bases, with 19 bases between. The CDR3 coding sequence is TGTGCCAGCAGCCCTCCGAACAGGGCCCCGGCTGAAGCTTTCTTT. This sequence encodes CASSPPNRAPAEAFF.

The J gene is TRBJ1-1, the V gene TRBV25-1, with D possibly matching TRBD1 (6 bases). CDR1 and CDR2 from the germline V gene are MGHDK and SYGVNS. The V and J ends lost 1 base and 1 base respectively, with 10 bases between them. The length of the CDR3 is 15 residues. The CDR3 bases are TGTGCCAGCAGTGAATTGGACAGATCGAACACTGAAGCTTTCTTT. Translating gives CASSELDRSNTEAFF.

This chain connects TRBV27 to TRBJ1-6, with a possible D match to TRBD1 (5 bases). The germline gives CDR1 MNHEY, CDR2 SMNVEV (reference sequence). This CDR3 has 13 residues. Deletions cut 5 bases from V and 5 bases from J, with 7 bases between. CDR3: CASSPTDNSPLHF. CDR3 DNA sequence: TGTGCCAGCAGTCCGACAGATAATTCACCCCTCCACTTT.

The V gene is TRBV5-6, the J gene TRBJ1-1; the D is unclear. The germline V gene has CDR1 SGHDT and CDR2 YYEEEE. Trimming stripped 0 bases from V and 8 bases from J, with 17 bases between. The CDR3 loop spans 15 amino acids. The CDR3 region is CASSLEGTGAREAFF. CDR3 bases: TGTGCCAGCAGCTTGGAAGGTACGGGAGCACGAGAAGCTTTCTTT.

The chain recombines TRBV28 with TRBJ1-3; D may be TRBD1 (6 bases). Germline assignment: CDR1 MDHEN and CDR2 SYDVKM. Deletions cut 5 bases from V and 1 base from J, with 12 bases between. CDR3 length: 15 residues. CDR3 amino acids: CASSIRQDSGNTIYF. The DNA of the CDR3 is TGTGCCAGCAGTATCCGACAGGATTCTGGAAACACCATATATTTT.

The chain couples TRBV28 to TRBJ1-2; TRBD1 agrees at 7 bases. The V gene's germline CDR1 is MDHEN and CDR2 SYDVKM. The junction had 11 bases not matched to a gene; V was cut back by 6 bases and J by 1 base. The CDR3 has 16 amino acids. The CDR3 coding sequence is TGTGCCAGCAGGGGGGGACAGACCCTTTTTAACTATGGCTACACCTTC. It codes for CASRGGQTLFNYGYTF.

The chain has TRBV6-2 or TRBV6-3 and TRBJ2-1; D is perhaps TRBD2 (6 bases). V gave up 3 bases and J gave up 7 bases, with 7 bases separating them. Germline V CDR1 and CDR2: MNHEY, SVGEGT. This CDR3 comprises 12 residues. The CDR3 region has the DNA TGTGCCAGCAGTTATGGGAGGAATGAGCAGTTCTTC. It codes for CASSYGRNEQFF.

In nucleotides, the CDR3 is TGTGCCAGCATCGACAGTTTCTCTGGAAACACCATATATTTT. Translation: CASIDSFSGNTIYF. The chain carries TRBV6-5 and TRBJ1-3; D possibly corresponds to TRBD1 (5 bases). The CDR3 is 14 residues long. V was clipped by 7 bases and J by 0 bases, with 10 bases between them. Germline V gene lookup returns CDR1 MNHEY and CDR2 SVGAGI.